The entry that follows covers one T cell receptor beta chain sequence. There is no known antigen for this receptor. The input lacks base qualities; no much larger clone sits a single base away. This specimen comes from a study of T cell responses to AZD1222 COVID-19 vaccine (dated by TCRdb to about 2021). Notes on the research overall: A total of about 230 trial participants underwent TCR sequencing, of whom 200 to 220 received two doses of AZD1222 and roughly 25 received two doses of the MenACWY control vaccine. Trial participants were enrolled by age into 18-55, 56-69 and 70-plus year subgroups, with roughly 160, 29 and 62 TCR-sequenced participants respectively.

The CDR3 regions of human TCRbeta chains were subjected to immunosequencing. Regarding the original processing steps: TCRs in the repertoires were compared against a reference library of SARS-CoV-2-specific TCRs that had been generated with the MIRA antigen-specificity platform. Breadth meant the fraction of unique TCRs that were SARS-CoV-2-associated, whereas depth meant the fraction of total T cells that were SARS-CoV-2-associated. Using the MIRA data, every spike-specific TCR was mapped to the spike region that the TCR reacted to and assigned to either a CD4 or a CD8 class. Log10-transformed breadth and depth values were compared by one-way ANOVA with Sidak's multiple comparisons tests. The table comes from immuneACCESS by way of TCRdb, which keeps in-frame sequences with V and J called. Part of the clones is missing from these tables; in studies checked, under half for an unresolved V gene and the rest for unknown reasons. V and J calls plus clone size are reproduced from that table; the DNA served to infer D and trimming. In all, the sample holds about 170,000 clones, and around 90% of those were seen once. Together, the top ten hold 0.85% to 1.1% of the sample.

Study-wide findings and limitations: Participants were mostly white British, with more females than males. The authors suggested clonal diversity may have been underestimated. Conclusions about previously exposed vaccinees are limited because only five or six AZD1222 recipients were SARS-CoV-2 seropositive at baseline. CD4 TCRs associated with the vaccine covered the entire spike protein, and the dominant responses were in regions 160-218 and 743-854. In the small 56-69-year group, the increase in depth fell short of significance, most likely because of low power. After two AZD1222 doses, both the breadth and the depth of spike-specific TCRs were significantly higher than at day 0 and than in MenACWY recipients. Because no day 14 peak-response samples were available, repertoires were characterized only after the peak T cell response. Nearly half of unique spike-specific TCRs reportedly recognized epitopes outside regions mutated in the B.1.351 and B.1.1.7 variants.

Looking up the germline V gene (reference sequence) yields CDR1 SEHNR and CDR2 FQNEAQ. The CDR3 runs 13 amino acids, cysteine and phenylalanine included. Left in the record is the CDR3 DNA by itself, 39 bases read in frame from the first base. At the junction V is shortened by 5 bases and J by 6 bases, with 14 bases in between. The time point label on this specimen signifies: about 28 days (+/-7) after the second vaccine dose. AZD1222 recipients given second doses at about 4 weeks or at about 12 weeks were pooled, since spike-specific TCR depth and breadth were not found to differ between the two schedules. Vaccinee samples came from UK trials COV001 and COV002, including a single-blind randomized controlled phase 2/3 trial of AZD1222 (ChAdOx1 nCoV-19) in healthy adults. For TCRbeta chain sequencing, PBMC samples from trial participants were taken at day 0 and at day 28 after the second dose.

This receptor was obtained from an adult who received the AZD1222 COVID-19 vaccine. The specimen comprised peripheral blood, sampled 28 days after the second AZD1222 dose. The rearrangement combines TRBV7-9 with TRBJ2-7, with no confident D gene call. The CDR3 region has the sequence CASSKDGFGEQYF. DNA sequence: TGTGCCAGCAGCAAAGACGGGTTCGGCGAGCAGTACTTC. The entire variable domain, with the stretches around the CDR3 drawn from the reference TRBV7-9 and TRBJ2-7 proteins, is DTGVSQNPRHKITKRGQNVTFRCDPISEHNRLYWYRQTLGQGPEFLTYFQNEAQLEKSRLLSDRFSAERPKGSFSTLEIQRTEQGDSAMYLCASSKDGFGEQYFGPGTRLTVT.